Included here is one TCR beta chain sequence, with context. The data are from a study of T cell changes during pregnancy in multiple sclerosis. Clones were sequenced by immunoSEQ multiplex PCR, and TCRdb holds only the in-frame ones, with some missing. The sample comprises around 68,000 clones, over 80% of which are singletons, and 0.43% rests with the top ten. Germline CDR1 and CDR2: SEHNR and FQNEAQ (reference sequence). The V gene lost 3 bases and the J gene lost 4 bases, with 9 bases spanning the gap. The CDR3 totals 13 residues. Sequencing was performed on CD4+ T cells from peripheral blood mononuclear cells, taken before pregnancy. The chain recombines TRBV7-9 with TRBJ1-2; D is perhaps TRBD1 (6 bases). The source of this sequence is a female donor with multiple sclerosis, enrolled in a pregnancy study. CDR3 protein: CASSFGQSYGYTF. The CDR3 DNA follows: TGTGCCAGCAGCTTCGGACAGTCCTATGGCTACACCTTC.